These 16 T cell receptor beta chains were sequenced from one sample in a study of response to subunit inactivated influenza vaccine. One entry per CDR3 protein, called by TCRdb with MiXCR from the RT-PCR reads. Altogether roughly 190,000 distinct CDR3 sequences are present, 13% to 15% being singletons, with the ten largest covering under 30%. This specimen consisted of CD8+ T cells sorted from PBMCs, obtained more than 4 days after vaccination. These receptors were obtained from a man aged 50-59 years who received an inactivated influenza vaccine.

This clonotype has more than one count but fewer than ten. DNA for the CDR3: TGTGCCAGCAGTTACCGGGACAGCCAGAACACTGAAGCTTTCTTT. This translates into CASSYRDSQNTEAFF. The chain couples TRBV6-5 to TRBJ1-1; 7 positions agree with TRBD1. CDR3 size: 15 residues. V gave up 2 bases and J gave up 1 base; unmatched junction bases: 4. Germline loops: CDR1 MNHEY, CDR2 SVGAGI.

About this clonotype itself: Mismatch with germline at one junction end may stem from a read error. The V and J genes are TRBV10-3 and TRBJ2-5, with TRBD2 matching 7 bases. Germline V gives CDR1 ENHRY, CDR2 SYGVKD. The CDR3 has 15 amino acids. The CDR3 DNA follows: TGTGCCATCATTGAGTCGGGGACTAACCAAGAGACCCAGTACTTC. It codes for CAIIESGTNQETQYF.

The V call is TRBV11-1, the J call TRBJ2-3; D gene ambiguous. CDR1 SGHAT and CDR2 FQDESV come from the germline V gene (reference sequence). With 3 bases removed from V and 0 bases from J, the gap between germline ends came to 16 bases. The CDR3 extends over 17 amino acids. CDR3 amino acids: CASSFIGASRSTDTQYF. For the CDR3, the DNA is TGTGCCAGCAGCTTCATCGGAGCGAGTAGGAGCACAGATACGCAGTATTTT.

This clonotype appeared once. The V call is TRBV27, the J call TRBJ2-4; 10 positions match TRBD1. CDR1 is MNHEY, CDR2 SMNVEV, per germline (reference sequence). The CDR3 is 13 amino acids. Trimming at V came to 6 bases and at J to 7 bases, leaving 3 bases not matched to a gene. Written as DNA, the CDR3 is TGTGCCAGCAGCTGGACAGGGGGGAACATTCAGTACTTC. Its protein product is CASSWTGGNIQYF.

The chain links TRBV27 to TRBJ2-7, with 7 bases identical to TRBD2. Germline V gives CDR1 MNHEY, CDR2 SMNVEV (reference sequence). Trimming removed 1 base from V and 5 bases from J; junction bases left unmatched: 14. The CDR3 has 17 amino acids. CDR3 coding DNA: TGTGCCAGCAGTTTATGGGGCGGGGGAACCAAAGGCGACGAGCAGTACTTC. Translation: CASSLWGGGTKGDEQYF.

The V call is TRBV7-6, the J call TRBJ2-7; D gene ambiguous. CDR1 and CDR2 from the germline V gene are SGHVS and FNYEAQ. The CDR3 is 12 residues long. Trimming stripped 3 bases from V and 7 bases from J, with 10 bases between. The CDR3 DNA is TGTGCCAGCAGCTTTACTCTGGGGGAGCAGTACTTC. Protein product: CASSFTLGEQYF.

The chain carries TRBV28 and TRBJ2-7; D is perhaps TRBD1 (5 bases). Per the germline V gene, CDR1 is MDHEN and CDR2 is SYDVKM. The CDR3 has 12 amino acids. V shed 7 bases and J shed 6 bases, with 13 bases lying between them. The CDR3 here is CASTPAQGEQYF. The CDR3 bases are TGTGCCAGCACCCCAGCGCAGGGCGAGCAGTACTTC.

This clonotype was counted once. The chain combines TRBV11-2 with TRBJ2-7; D is uncertain. The length of the CDR3 is 12 residues. V was trimmed by 6 bases and J by 3 bases, leaving 9 bases between them. In germline, CDR1 is SGHAT, CDR2 FQNNGV. Here the CDR3 reads CASRSSVYEQYF. The DNA of the CDR3 is TGTGCCAGCAGGTCTAGTGTCTACGAGCAGTACTTC.

The chain joins TRBV7-8 to TRBJ2-3; D might be TRBD2 (7 bases). The V end was cut by 1 base, the J end by 3 bases, with 11 bases between. The CDR3 covers 15 residues. Germline CDR1 reads SGHVS; CDR2 reads FQNEAQ. CDR3 amino acids: CASSLVRGQTDTQYF. CDR3 DNA sequence: TGTGCCAGCAGCTTAGTGCGGGGGCAGACAGATACGCAGTATTTT.

The J gene is TRBJ2-2, the V gene TRBV7-8; TRBD2 matches 12 bases. The CDR3 loop spans 20 amino acids. J gave up 3 bases and V 0 bases, and 11 bases lay outside the gene matches. The germline V gene has CDR1 SGHVS and CDR2 FQNEAQ. CDR3 loop: CASSLALRLAGAVHTGELFF. The DNA for the CDR3 is TGTGCCAGCAGCTTAGCGCTAAGACTAGCGGGAGCGGTGCACACCGGGGAGCTGTTTTTT.

This clonotype turned up a few times. This rearrangement joins TRBV29-1 to TRBJ2-7; the match to TRBD1 covers 8 bases. This CDR3 is 13 amino acids long. V was clipped by 1 base and J by 3 bases; unmatched bases: 2. CDR1 SQVTM and CDR2 ANQGSEA come from the germline V gene. The CDR3 sequence is CSVEGTGNYEQYF. The CDR3 bases are TGCAGCGTTGAAGGGACAGGGAACTACGAGCAGTACTTC.

Details on this clonotype: This sequence may be a read error, since a much larger clone differs from it by one base. V usage is TRBV11-2 and J usage is TRBJ2-7; D gene unclear. V shed 1 base and J shed 5 bases, with 3 bases lying between them. Germline CDR1 and CDR2: SGHAT and FQNNGV. This CDR3 spans 11 amino acids. CDR3 DNA sequence: TGTGCCAGCAGCTTAGTCCACGAGCAGTACTTC. Translating gives CASSLVHEQYF.

The chain couples TRBV28 to TRBJ2-1; D uncertain. Germline CDR1 and CDR2: MDHEN and SYDVKM. The V and J ends lost 7 bases and 2 bases respectively, with 15 bases between them. This CDR3 is built from 15 residues. CDR3 loop: CASIPPQGTYNEQFF. CDR3 coding DNA: TGTGCCAGCATACCCCCCCAAGGAACCTACAATGAGCAGTTCTTC.

V gene TRBV11-2 combines with J gene TRBJ2-7, with TRBD2 as a possible D gene (7 bases). From germline, CDR1 is SGHAT and CDR2 FQNNGV. This CDR3 has 15 residues. V lost 1 base and J lost 0, with 10 bases in between. CDR3 nucleotides: TGTGCCAGCAGCTTAGGCGGGGGCCCCTCCTACGAGCAGTACTTC. It translates to CASSLGGGPSYEQYF.

The chain joins TRBV7-9 to TRBJ2-7; 10 positions agree with TRBD1. Germline CDR1 reads SEHNR; CDR2 reads FQNEAQ (reference sequence). The length of the CDR3 is 15 residues. With 4 bases clipped from V and 3 bases from J, the junction kept 6 bases outside the gene matches. The chain's CDR3 is CASSSPGQGIYEQYF. DNA for the CDR3: TGTGCCAGCAGCTCTCCGGGACAGGGGATCTACGAGCAGTACTTC.

This clonotype was counted ten times or more. This chain connects TRBV27 to TRBJ2-1; no clear D gene. Germline V gene sequence: CDR1 MNHEY, CDR2 SMNVEV (reference sequence). The V gene lost 6 bases and the J gene lost 0 bases, with 12 bases spanning the gap. The CDR3 extends over 15 amino acids. CDR3 sequence: CASSVFSSSYNEQFF. CDR3 nucleotide sequence: TGTGCCAGCAGCGTTTTCTCCTCCTCCTACAATGAGCAGTTCTTC.